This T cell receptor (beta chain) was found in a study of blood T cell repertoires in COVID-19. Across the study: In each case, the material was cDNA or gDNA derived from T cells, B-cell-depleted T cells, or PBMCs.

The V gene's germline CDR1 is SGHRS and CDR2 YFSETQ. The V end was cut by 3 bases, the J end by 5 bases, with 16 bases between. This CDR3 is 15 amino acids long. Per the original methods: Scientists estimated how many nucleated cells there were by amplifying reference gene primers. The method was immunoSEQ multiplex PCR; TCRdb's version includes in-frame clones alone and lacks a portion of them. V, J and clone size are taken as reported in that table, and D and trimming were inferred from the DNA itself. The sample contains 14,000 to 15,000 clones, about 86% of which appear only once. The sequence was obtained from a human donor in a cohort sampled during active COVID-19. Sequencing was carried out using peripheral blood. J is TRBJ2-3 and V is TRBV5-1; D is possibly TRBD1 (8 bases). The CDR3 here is CASSSMTGEGDTQYF. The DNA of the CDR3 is TGCGCCAGCAGCTCCATGACAGGGGAGGGAGATACGCAGTATTTT.